The 21 T cell receptor beta chains listed next were all sequenced from one sample in a study of blood T cell repertoires in COVID-19. The repertoire was sequenced with immunoSEQ multiplex PCR; TCRdb's copy has only in-frame clones and lacks some. The sample lists around 190,000 clones, about 85% occurring once. Sequencing used PBMCs or T cells enriched from blood (not recorded which). These receptors originate from a middle-aged woman in a cohort exposed to, infected with or recovered from COVID-19 (not recorded which).

This sequence joins TRBV12-5 and TRBJ2-7; D is unresolved. The CDR3 is 15 residues long. Trimming removed 1 base from V and 3 bases from J, with 13 bases in between. Germline loops: CDR1 LGHNT, CDR2 FRNRAP. CDR3 sequence: CASGLALAEDYEQYF. Here the CDR3 DNA reads TGTGCTAGTGGTTTGGCTTTAGCTGAAGACTACGAGCAGTACTTC.

The rearrangement links TRBV4-2 to TRBJ2-5; 10 positions match TRBD2. The J segment lost 5 bases and the V segment lost 4 bases, leaving 7 bases of the junction unmatched. CDR1 LGHNA and CDR2 YNFKEQ come from the germline V gene. This CDR3 has 15 residues. The DNA for the CDR3 is TGTGCCAGCAGCCCGCCTAGCGGGGGATGGGAGACCCAGTACTTC. It specifies CASSPPSGGWETQYF.

The chain joins TRBV7-9 to TRBJ1-3; perhaps TRBD1 as D (5 bases). The CDR3 spans 14 residues. The V gene's germline CDR1 is SEHNR and CDR2 FQNEAQ (reference sequence). Trimming removed 4 bases at V and 0 bases at J, with 7 bases between. This CDR3 reads CASSSDSSGNTIYF. CDR3 nucleotide sequence: TGTGCCAGCAGCTCCGACAGCTCTGGAAACACCATATATTTT.

This clone was seen more than once but under ten times. The V call is TRBV5-1, the J call TRBJ2-1; no definite D call. CDR3 length: 13 residues. Per germline, CDR1 SGHRS and CDR2 YFSETQ. Trimming took 8 bases from V and 8 from J, leaving 17 bases between them. The CDR3 DNA reads as TGCGCCAGTAGTAGCTCAACGGTCGATGAGCAGTTCTTC. Protein product: CASSSSTVDEQFF.

This chain links TRBV29-1 with TRBJ2-7, with D maybe TRBD2 (5 bases). Germline V gene sequence: CDR1 SQVTM, CDR2 ANQGSEA. The length of the CDR3 is 13 residues. Trimming took off 2 bases at V and 0 bases at J, with 8 bases between the two ends. CDR3 sequence: CSVETADSYEQYF. The CDR3 bases are TGCAGCGTTGAAACAGCGGACTCCTACGAGCAGTACTTC.

This clone was seen just once. This chain links TRBV5-1 with TRBJ1-1; D gene ambiguous. CDR3 size: 13 residues. With 5 bases removed from V and 3 bases from J, the gap between germline ends came to 11 bases. Germline lookup yields CDR1 SGHRS and CDR2 YFSETQ. The CDR3 here is CASSRKGDTEAFF. The CDR3, as DNA: TGCGCCAGCAGTCGTAAGGGAGACACTGAAGCTTTCTTT.

The CDR3 is CASSLVGDYGYTF. CDR3 DNA: TGTGCCAGCAGTTTAGTCGGGGACTATGGCTACACCTTC. The chain uses TRBV12-3 or TRBV12-4 and TRBJ1-2; D gene uncertain. The CDR3 contains 13 residues. Trimming pared 1 base from V and 3 bases from J, leaving 6 bases between.

This chain's CDR3 is CASSGGRENTEAFF. The CDR3 bases are TGTGCCAGCAGCGGAGGACGGGAGAACACTGAAGCTTTCTTT. J is TRBJ1-1 and V is TRBV3-1 (or the pseudogene TRBV3-2); D is ambiguous. CDR1 LGHDT and CDR2 YNNKEL come from the germline V gene (reference sequence). The length of the CDR3 is 14 residues. Trimming shortened V by 5 bases and J by 1 base, and 11 bases separated the two germline ends.

This chain links TRBV13 with TRBJ2-5, with D possibly matching TRBD2 (6 bases). Germline V CDR1 and CDR2: PRHDT, FYEKMQ (reference sequence). V was pared by 5 bases and J by 8 bases, with 12 bases between. The CDR3 runs to 12 residues. CDR3 sequence: CASSRGLPTQYF. The CDR3 coding sequence is TGTGCCAGCAGCAGGGGACTTCCAACCCAGTACTTC.

V is TRBV3-1 (or the pseudogene TRBV3-2) and J is TRBJ2-1, with 8 nucleotides matching TRBD1. Germline lookup yields CDR1 LGHDT and CDR2 YNNKEL (reference sequence). There are 15 residues in the CDR3. The ends lost 4 bases at V and 4 bases at J; junction bases unmatched: 6. CDR3 bases: TGTGCCAGCAGCCCGACAGGGGTCTTATACAATGAGCAGTTCTTC. Residues: CASSPTGVLYNEQFF.

V is TRBV11-2 and J is TRBJ2-1, with D possibly being TRBD1 (6 bases). Trimming took 4 bases from V and 8 from J, leaving 21 bases between them. This CDR3 has 16 amino acids. The germline gives CDR1 SGHAT, CDR2 FQNNGV. The CDR3 nucleotides are TGTGCCAGCAGCTCCAGGGGTGGGGTCCTTGGCGATGAGCAGTTCTTC. Translated: CASSSRGGVLGDEQFF.

The chain uses TRBV19 and TRBJ1-6; D possibly corresponds to TRBD1 (5 bases). This CDR3 has 15 residues. Germline values: CDR1 LNHDA, CDR2 SQIVND (reference sequence). V dropped 5 bases and J dropped 7 bases, with 15 bases sitting between them. CDR3 residues: CASSPSADMNSPLHF. The DNA for the CDR3 is TGTGCCAGTAGTCCCTCCGCGGACATGAATTCACCCCTCCACTTT.

The table lists this clone with many counts. The rearrangement uses TRBV18 and TRBJ2-7, with 12 nucleotides matching TRBD2. The germline V gene encodes CDR1 KGHSH and CDR2 LQKENI. This CDR3 region has 16 residues. V dropped 4 bases and J dropped 4; count of bases not matched to a gene: 8. CDR3 nucleotides: TGTGCCAGCTCACGACTAGCGGGAGAAAGGGCGTACGAGCAGTACTTC. It yields the protein CASSRLAGERAYEQYF.

The rearrangement links TRBV19 to TRBJ2-3, with D tentatively TRBD1 (6 bases). V lost 4 bases and J lost 0, with 14 bases in between. CDR1 is LNHDA and CDR2 is SQIVND in the germline V gene (reference sequence). CDR3 length equals 16 residues. This CDR3 reads CASSSDRYLSTDTQYF. The CDR3 DNA follows: TGTGCCAGTAGTAGTGACAGGTACCTTAGCACAGATACGCAGTATTTT.

The chain couples TRBV5-1 to TRBJ1-1; possible D gene TRBD1, 6 bases. V was shortened by 0 bases and J by 0 bases, with 9 bases between the two germline ends. The germline V gene has CDR1 SGHRS and CDR2 YFSETQ. The CDR3 totals 15 residues. Here the CDR3 reads CASSLERQVNTEAFF. The CDR3 DNA reads as TGCGCCAGCAGCTTGGAACGACAGGTGAACACTGAAGCTTTCTTT.

The CDR3 sequence is CASSQERGLNQPQHF. CDR3 nucleotides: TGCGCCAGCAGCCAAGAACGGGGACTCAATCAGCCCCAGCATTTT. J is TRBJ1-5 and V is TRBV4-1; D may be TRBD1 (5 bases). This CDR3 is built from 15 residues. Germline-derived CDR1 and CDR2 are MGHRA and YSYEKL. V shed 0 bases and J shed 3 bases, with 9 bases lying between them.

The rearrangement uses TRBV5-1 and TRBJ2-1; 7 nucleotides agree with TRBD2. The germline CDR1 and CDR2 sequences are SGHRS and YFSETQ. V was pared by 4 bases and J by 8 bases, with 9 bases of the junction left unmatched. The CDR3 is made up of 14 amino acids. The CDR3 DNA sequence: TGCGCCAGCAGCCCGGCCCTAGCGGTCCATGAGCAGTTCTTC. This gives the protein CASSPALAVHEQFF. Based on the CDR3 plus reference TRBV5-1 and TRBJ2-1, the full variable domain is KAGVTQTPRYLIKTRGQQVTLSCSPISGHRSVSWYQQTPGQGLQFLFEYFSETQRNKGNFPGRFSGRQFSNSRSEMNVSTLELGDSALYLCASSPALAVHEQFFGPGTRLTVL.

As DNA, the CDR3 is TGTGCCAGCAGCTTAGGGTTCTTGGCGGGAGCGGGGGATAATGAGCAGTTCTTC. Its protein product is CASSLGFLAGAGDNEQFF. This chain links TRBV13 with TRBJ2-1, with TRBD2 identical over 8 bases. V dropped 0 bases and J dropped 7; count of bases not matched to a gene: 14. Germline lookup yields CDR1 PRHDT and CDR2 FYEKMQ (reference sequence). The CDR3 is 18 residues long.

This clone was detected once. The chain couples TRBV27 to TRBJ1-1; D might be TRBD1 (5 bases). CDR1 is MNHEY, CDR2 SMNVEV, per germline (reference sequence). This CDR3 region has 15 residues. Trimming shortened V by 3 bases and J by 0 bases, and 11 bases separated the two germline ends. CDR3 DNA sequence: TGTGCCAGCAGTTTGGGAGGGGCACTGAACACTGAAGCTTTCTTT. Protein product: CASSLGGALNTEAFF.

The V and J genes are TRBV9 and TRBJ1-1; D is undetermined. The germline gives CDR1 SGDLS, CDR2 YYNGEE. Trimming took off 4 bases at V and 1 base at J, with 14 bases between the two ends. CDR3 length: 15 amino acids. The CDR3 protein is CASSPRTTANTEAFF. The CDR3 DNA is TGTGCCAGCAGCCCCCGGACTACAGCGAACACTGAAGCTTTCTTT.

This chain uses TRBV6-5 with TRBJ1-4; the D is unclear. The V end was cut by 2 bases, the J end by 8 bases, with 3 bases between. The CDR3 extends over 11 amino acids. The V gene's germline CDR1 is MNHEY and CDR2 SVGAGI. CDR3 coding DNA: TGTGCCAGCAGTTACGAGGAAAAACTGTTTTTT. Its translation is CASSYEEKLFF.